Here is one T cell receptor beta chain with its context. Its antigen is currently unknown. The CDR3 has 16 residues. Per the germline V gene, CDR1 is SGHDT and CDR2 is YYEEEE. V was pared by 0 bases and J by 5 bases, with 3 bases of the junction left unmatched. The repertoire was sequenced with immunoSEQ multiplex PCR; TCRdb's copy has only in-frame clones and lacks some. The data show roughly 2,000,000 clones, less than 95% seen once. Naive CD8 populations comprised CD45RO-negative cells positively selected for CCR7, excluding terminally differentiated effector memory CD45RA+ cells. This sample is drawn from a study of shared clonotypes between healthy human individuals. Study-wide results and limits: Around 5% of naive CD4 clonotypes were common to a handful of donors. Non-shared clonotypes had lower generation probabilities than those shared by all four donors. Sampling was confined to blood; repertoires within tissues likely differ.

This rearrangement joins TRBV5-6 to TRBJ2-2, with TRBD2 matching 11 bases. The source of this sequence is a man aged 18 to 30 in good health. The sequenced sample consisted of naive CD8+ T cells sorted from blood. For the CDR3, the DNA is TGTGCCAGCAGCTTGGATCTAGCGGGGGGTACCGGGGAGCTGTTTTTT. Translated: CASSLDLAGGTGELFF.